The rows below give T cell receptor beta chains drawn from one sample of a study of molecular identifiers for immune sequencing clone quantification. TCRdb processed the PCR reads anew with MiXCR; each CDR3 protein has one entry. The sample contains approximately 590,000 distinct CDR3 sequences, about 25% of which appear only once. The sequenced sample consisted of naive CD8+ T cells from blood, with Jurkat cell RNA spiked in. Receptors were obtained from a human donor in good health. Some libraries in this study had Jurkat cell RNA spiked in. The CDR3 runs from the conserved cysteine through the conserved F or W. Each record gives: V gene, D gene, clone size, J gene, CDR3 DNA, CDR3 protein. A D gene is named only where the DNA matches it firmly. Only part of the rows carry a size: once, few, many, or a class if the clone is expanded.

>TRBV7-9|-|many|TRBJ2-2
TGTGCCAGCAGCCCAAGCCCCACAGGGTTGGGGGAGCTGTTTTTT
CASSPSPTGLGELFF
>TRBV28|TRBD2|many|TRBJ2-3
TGTGCCAGCAATGGAGGACTAGCGGGAGCCTTTGATACGCAGTATTTT
CASNGGLAGAFDTQYF
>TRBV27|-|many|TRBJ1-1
TGTGCCAGCAGGTTACTAGTCGGCACTGAAGCTTTCTTT
CASRLLVGTEAFF
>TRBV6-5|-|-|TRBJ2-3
TGTGCCAGCAGAAAAAACAAAGAATCTAGCACAGATACGCAGTATTTT
CASRKNKESSTDTQYF
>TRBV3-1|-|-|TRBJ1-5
TGTGCCAGCAGCCAAGACACCGGGGTCGATCAGCCCCAGCATTTT
CASSQDTGVDQPQHF
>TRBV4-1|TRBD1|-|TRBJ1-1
TGCGCCAGCAGGCGGGACAGGGGGACGGGCACTGAAGCTTTCTTT
CASRRDRGTGTEAFF
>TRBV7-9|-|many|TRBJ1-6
TGTGCCAGCAGCCGACCCAATTCACCCCTCCACTTT
CASSRPNSPLHF
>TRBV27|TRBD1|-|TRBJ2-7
TGTGCCAGCAGCCAGCAGGGGGCAGGGTACTACGAGCAGTACTTC
CASSQQGAGYYEQYF
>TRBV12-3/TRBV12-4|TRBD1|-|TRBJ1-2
TGTGCCACGGGACGGACAGGTATCTATGGCTACACCTTC
CATGRTGIYGYTF
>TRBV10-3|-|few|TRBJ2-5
TGTGCCATCAGTGAAATCGGGGTGATGGAGACCCAGTACTTC
CAISEIGVMETQYF
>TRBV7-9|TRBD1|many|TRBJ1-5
TGTGCCAGCAGCCCCACCGGGACAGGGAATCAGCCCCAGCATTTT
CASSPTGTGNQPQHF
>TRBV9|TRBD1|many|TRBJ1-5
TGTGCCAGCAGCACAGGGGCACGGAGCAATCAGCCCCAGCATTTT
CASSTGARSNQPQHF
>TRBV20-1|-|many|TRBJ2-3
TGCAGTGCTAGGCCGCAGGGGATCGGTAGCACAGATACGCAGTATTTT
CSARPQGIGSTDTQYF
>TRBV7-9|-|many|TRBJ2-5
TGTGCCAGCAGCTTAGCAGCAGACCAAGAGACCCAGTACTTC
CASSLAADQETQYF
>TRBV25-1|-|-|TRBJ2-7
TGTGCCAGCAGTCCACGGACCGAGAACTACGAGCAGTACTTC
CASSPRTENYEQYF
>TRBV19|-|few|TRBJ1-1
TGTGCCAGTAAACAACGACAGGAGATACTGAACACTGAAGCTTTCTTT
CASKQRQEILNTEAFF
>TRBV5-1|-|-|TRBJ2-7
TGCGCCAGCAGCTTGTACCCAGGTGGAATCGAGCAGTACTTC
CASSLYPGGIEQYF
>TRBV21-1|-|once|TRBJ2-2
TGTGCCAGCAGCTTACCCTCGAGGACAGGGGGGCGTACCGGGGAGCTGTTTTTT
CASSLPSRTGGRTGELFF
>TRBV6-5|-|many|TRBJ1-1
TGTGCCAGCAGTTATAGGGGTATGAGCACTGAAGCTTTCTTT
CASSYRGMSTEAFF
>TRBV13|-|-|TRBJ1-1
TGTGCCGGGGGGGGTGGGTCCTCTGGGCACACTGAAGCTTTCTTT
CAGGGGSSGHTEAFF
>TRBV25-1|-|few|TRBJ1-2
TGTGCCAGCAGTGATACCCTCGCTTTTGGTTTGACTGGCTACACCTTC
CASSDTLAFGLTGYTF
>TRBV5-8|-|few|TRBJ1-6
TGTGCCAGCAGCTTAGGAAGGGCCGGGTATAATTCACCCCTCCACTTT
CASSLGRAGYNSPLHF
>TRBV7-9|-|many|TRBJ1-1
TGTGCCAGCAGCTACGACAGATCGAACACTGAAGCTTTCTTT
CASSYDRSNTEAFF
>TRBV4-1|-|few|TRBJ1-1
TGCGCCAGCAGCCAAGCCCCGAGGTCTGAAGCTTTCTTT
CASSQAPRSEAFF
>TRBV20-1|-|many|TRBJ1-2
TGCAGTGCTAGATGGACAACCAGCTATGGCTACACCTTC
CSARWTTSYGYTF
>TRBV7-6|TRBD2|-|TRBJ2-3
TGTGCCAGCAGCTCAGGACTAGCGTACACAGATACGCAGTATTTT
CASSSGLAYTDTQYF
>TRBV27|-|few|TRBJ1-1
TGTGCCAGCAGTTTAAACGACGTGACTGAAGCTTTCTTT
CASSLNDVTEAFF
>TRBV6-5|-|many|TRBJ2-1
TGTGCCAGCAGTTACGGCGGGTCTAGTGAGCAGTTCTTC
CASSYGGSSEQFF
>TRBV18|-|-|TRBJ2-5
TGTGCCAGCTCACCACCCCTCGGACTGCAAGAGACCCAGTACTTC
CASSPPLGLQETQYF
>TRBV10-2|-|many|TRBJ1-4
TGCGCCAGCAGTCGCCAACTTAATGAAAAACTGTTTTTT
CASSRQLNEKLFF
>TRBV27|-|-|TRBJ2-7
TGTGCCAGCAGTTTATCGTTTCAGGCCTACGAGCAGTACTTC
CASSLSFQAYEQYF
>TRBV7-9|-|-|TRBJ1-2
TGTGCCAGCAGCTTAGCGGGCAGGGTAGACTATGGCTACACCTTC
CASSLAGRVDYGYTF
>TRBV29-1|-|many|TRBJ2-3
TGCAGCGTTGTGAGGCCAGGGCCATTCACTAGCACAGATACGCAGTATTTT
CSVVRPGPFTSTDTQYF
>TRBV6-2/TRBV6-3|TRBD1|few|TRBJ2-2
TGTGCCGGACGGACAGGCTACTATGTGTTTTTT
CAGRTGYYVFF
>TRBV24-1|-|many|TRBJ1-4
TGTGCCACCAGTGCCCAGGGCTCTACTAATGAAAAACTGTTTTTT
CATSAQGSTNEKLFF
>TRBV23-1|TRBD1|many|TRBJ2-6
TGCGCCAGCGCACCAGAGACAGGGATTCAGTCTGGGGCCAACGTCCTGACTTTC
CASAPETGIQSGANVLTF
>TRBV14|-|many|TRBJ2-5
TGTGCCAGCAGCCGACAGCCCCTTCAAGAGACCCAGTACTTC
CASSRQPLQETQYF
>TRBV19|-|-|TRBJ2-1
TGTGCCAGTAGTACGCTAGGAAGCTCCTACAATGAGCAGTTCTTC
CASSTLGSSYNEQFF
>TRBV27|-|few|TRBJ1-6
TGTGCCACCTCATCCAGGGGAAATTCACCCCTCCACTTT
CATSSRGNSPLHF
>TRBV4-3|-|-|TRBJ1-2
TGCGCCAGCAGCCAAGACATGACAGCCATATTAAGCTACAACTATGGCTACACCTTC
CASSQDMTAILSYNYGYTF
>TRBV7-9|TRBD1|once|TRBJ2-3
TGTGCCAGCGGCTTATCCGGGACAGGGACAGATACGCAGTATTTT
CASGLSGTGTDTQYF